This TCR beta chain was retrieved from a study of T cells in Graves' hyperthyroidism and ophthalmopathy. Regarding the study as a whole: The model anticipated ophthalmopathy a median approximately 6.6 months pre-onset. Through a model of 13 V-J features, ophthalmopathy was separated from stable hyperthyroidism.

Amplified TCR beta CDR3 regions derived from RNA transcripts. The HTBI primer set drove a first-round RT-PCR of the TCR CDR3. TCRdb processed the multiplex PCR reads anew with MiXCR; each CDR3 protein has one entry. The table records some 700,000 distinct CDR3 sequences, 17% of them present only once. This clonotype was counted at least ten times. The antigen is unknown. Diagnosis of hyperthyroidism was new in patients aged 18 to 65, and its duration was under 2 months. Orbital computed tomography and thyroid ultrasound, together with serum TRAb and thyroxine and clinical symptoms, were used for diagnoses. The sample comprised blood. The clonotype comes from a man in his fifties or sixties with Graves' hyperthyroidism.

The CDR3: CASSLSPTGGKEKLFF. Here the CDR3 DNA reads TGTGCCAGCAGCTTAAGTCCGACAGGGGGCAAGGAAAAACTGTTTTTT. The chain uses TRBV7-3 and TRBJ1-4, with 10 bases lining up with TRBD1. J lost 8 bases, V lost 1 base, and 7 bases had no gene match. CDR3 length: 16 residues. Germline V lookup: CDR1 SGHTA, CDR2 FQGTGA.